The clone carrying this TCR beta chain was found many times. Its cognate antigen is unknown. There were TCR beta CDR3 regions amplified from RNA transcripts. HTBI primers were the set used in a first-round RT-PCR of the TCR CDR3. TCRdb analysed the multiplex PCR reads with MiXCR anew, one entry per CDR3 protein. Altogether hundreds of thousands of distinct CDR3 sequences are present, over 35% being singletons, with the ten largest covering 7% to 10%. This CDR3 spans 13 amino acids. Per germline, CDR1 LNHNV and CDR2 YYDKDF (reference sequence). The germline V and J ends were trimmed by 0 bases and 3 bases, with 5 bases remaining between them. This entry belongs to a study of T cells in Graves' hyperthyroidism and ophthalmopathy. Overall study results and limits: The authors' 13 V-J model separated ophthalmopathy from stable hyperthyroidism. Most clonotypes that expanded in the thyroid above 0.001 also showed up in blood.

The definition of stable Graves' hyperthyroidism was no ophthalmopathy progression within 18 months. With a duration under 2 months, the hyperthyroidism was newly diagnosed in patients aged 18 to 65. This clonotype was sampled from a man between 18 and 35 years old with Graves' hyperthyroidism. The sample comprised blood. The chain combines TRBV15 with TRBJ1-1; no firm D call. CDR3 sequence reads: CATSREKDTEAFF. The CDR3 DNA sequence: TGTGCCACCAGCAGAGAGAAGGACACTGAAGCTTTCTTT.